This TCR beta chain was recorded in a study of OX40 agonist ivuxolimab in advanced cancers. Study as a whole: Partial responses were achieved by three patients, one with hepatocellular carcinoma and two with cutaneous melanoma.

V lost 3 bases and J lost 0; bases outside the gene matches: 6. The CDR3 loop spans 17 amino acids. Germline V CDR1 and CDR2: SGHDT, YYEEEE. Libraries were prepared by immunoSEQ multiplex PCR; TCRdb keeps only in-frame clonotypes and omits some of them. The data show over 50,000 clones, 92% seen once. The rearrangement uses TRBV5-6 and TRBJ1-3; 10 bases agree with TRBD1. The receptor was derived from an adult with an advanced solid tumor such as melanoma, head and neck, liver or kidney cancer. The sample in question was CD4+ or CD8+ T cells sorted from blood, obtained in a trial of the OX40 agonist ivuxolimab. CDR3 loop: CASSWGTGENSGNTIYF. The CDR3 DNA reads TGTGCCAGCAGCTGGGGGACAGGGGAGAACTCTGGAAACACCATATATTTT.